The next 6 T cell receptor beta chains were all read from a single sample in a study of low-dose radiotherapy and immunotherapy resistance in tumors. Alpha- and beta-chain coverage of first-strand cDNA came from TRAV- and TRBV-specific primers. Amplification of TCRs used a constant-region primer and V-primer adapter for about 20 PCR cycles. MiXCR was run by TCRdb on the reads, yielding one entry per CDR3 protein. The sample carries roughly 60,000 distinct CDR3 sequences, roughly a quarter recorded once. The time point denotes: before trial treatment. The sample consisted of PBMCs, taken before treatment. These receptors were obtained from a male donor with prostate cancer.

This clonotype was observed many times. The V and J genes are TRBV5-1 and TRBJ2-2, with 12 bases identical to TRBD2. The CDR3 is 19 residues long. CDR1 and CDR2 (germline): SGHRS, YFSETQ. V lost 4 bases and J lost 0; bases outside the gene matches: 10. Here the CDR3 reads CASSATPLAGGANTGELFF. Here the CDR3 DNA reads TGCGCCAGCAGCGCAACCCCACTAGCGGGAGGCGCGAACACCGGGGAGCTGTTTTTT.

This clonotype was seen a handful of times. The chain uses TRBV20-1 and TRBJ1-6, with D maybe TRBD1 (5 bases). The CDR3 runs 14 residues. Trimming shortened V by 6 bases and J by 10 bases, and 19 bases separated the two germline ends. Germline V gives CDR1 DFQATT, CDR2 SNEGSKA (reference sequence). This CDR3 reads CSASTSDQGSPLHF. CDR3 nucleotides: TGCAGTGCCTCCACAAGCGACCAGGGCTCACCCCTCCACTTT.

In its sample, this clonotype was seen many times. The chain is built from TRBV7-8 and TRBJ1-2; 10 nucleotides agree with TRBD1. From germline, CDR1 is SGHVS and CDR2 FQNEAQ. With 6 bases clipped from V and 7 bases from J, the junction kept 8 bases outside the gene matches. CDR3 length: 14 amino acids. The CDR3 coding sequence is TGTGCCAGCAGACCTGGACAGGGGGTGGGTGGCTACACCTTC. It is translated as CASRPGQGVGGYTF.

This clonotype was seen repeatedly, ten times or more. The chain carries TRBV20-1 and TRBJ2-7; TRBD1 matches 8 bases. Germline V lookup: CDR1 DFQATT, CDR2 SNEGSKA (reference sequence). This CDR3 contains 13 residues. The junction had 6 bases not matched to a gene; V was cut back by 4 bases and J by 4 bases. The CDR3 nucleotides are TGCAGTGCTACGCAGGGGGCGGTTTACGAGCAGTACTTC. Protein sequence: CSATQGAVYEQYF.

This clonotype showed up many times. The genes are TRBV20-1 and TRBJ2-7, with 9 bases identical to TRBD2. The CDR3 is made up of 16 amino acids. Germline V gene sequence: CDR1 DFQATT, CDR2 SNEGSKA (reference sequence). With 0 bases clipped from V and 5 bases from J, the junction kept 11 bases outside the gene matches. Here the CDR3 reads CSARDRAPSGVNEQYF. The CDR3, as DNA: TGCAGTGCTAGAGATAGGGCTCCTAGCGGGGTAAACGAGCAGTACTTC.

This clonotype was seen at least ten times. V and J are TRBV29-1 and TRBJ2-2; no clear D gene. Trimming removed 7 bases at V and 4 bases at J, with 10 bases between. The CDR3 loop spans 12 amino acids. The germline V gene encodes CDR1 SQVTM and CDR2 ANQGSEA. Written as DNA, the CDR3 is TGCAGCGCCCGTCCGGGCACCGGGGAGCTGTTTTTT. Translated: CSARPGTGELFF.